This T cell receptor beta chain was identified in a study of tumor-infiltrating lymphocytes in primary liver carcinoma. In the study overall: Surgical resection treated primary liver carcinoma in the patients. Notes on the study in general: Tumor region pairs shared more overlap than did tumor-adjacent and tumor-blood pairs. Blood fell significantly below tumors in its top-250-clone fraction (p = 0.039).

This clonotype was recorded at least ten times. Its antigen remains unknown. Germline DNA was also extracted, and blood RNA derived from unsorted whole blood. Prior to the surgical procedure, four milliliters of peripheral blood were collected. Trimming took 6 bases from V and 10 from J, leaving 16 bases between them. The CDR3 has 14 amino acids. Germline V gene lookup returns CDR1 MNHEY and CDR2 SVGAGI. Priming with a constant-region primer yielded TCR beta cDNA from around 0.45 ug total RNA. Generation of the TCR beta libraries relied on three nested multiplex PCR rounds using slightly modified ARM-PCR. Investigators reported that the first two PCR rounds, at roughly 10 cycles each, used TRBV1-TRBV30 forward primers with a C-beta reverse primer. TCRdb independently ran MiXCR on the multiplex PCR reads; one entry per CDR3 protein. The data contain 180,000 or so distinct CDR3 sequences, roughly three fifths of them seen just once; the ten biggest clones take up around 68%.

Material: peripheral blood. This receptor was obtained from a man between 35 and 55 years old with primary liver carcinoma and hepatitis B virus infection. The gene calls are TRBV6-5 and TRBJ1-6, with TRBD1 as a possible D gene (5 bases). The CDR3 DNA follows: TGTGCCAGCAGCCACGGGGGGGTCGGATCACCCCTCCACTTT. Translated, it gives CASSHGGVGSPLHF.